The 25 T cell receptor beta chains in this list originate from one sample, sequenced in a study of T-cell reconstitution after alpha-beta-depleted transplantation in children (dated by TCRdb to the mid-2010s). Libraries were built with PCR. Sequenced using an Illumina HiSeq 2500. Molecular barcoding was employed in the preparation of TCR libraries, with unique molecular identifiers being used to normalize TCRbeta repertoire quantification. Starting from the raw public reads, TCRdb applied fastp trimming at Q25, assembled clones with MiXCR and retained in-frame beta chains. CDR3 protein duplicates are merged, each entry listing the most common genes and DNA. The sample table shows some 500,000 distinct CDR3 sequences, and about 18% are seen once. The top ten hold 3.3% of the sample. The material sequenced was PBMCs from the stem cell graft donor, taken from the stem cell graft. The receptors come from a human donor who donated a stem cell graft to a child with acute lymphoblastic leukemia.

This clonotype was observed a handful of times. The CDR3 reads CASSSLPGTGTKTQYF. The CDR3 DNA reads TGCGCCAGCAGCTCGCTCCCCGGGACAGGGACCAAGACCCAGTACTTC. The chain joins TRBV5-1 to TRBJ2-5; TRBD1 matches 9 bases. The V and J ends lost 3 bases and 6 bases, in that order; junction bases with no gene match: 12. The CDR3 spans 16 residues. Germline loops: CDR1 SGHRS, CDR2 YFSETQ.

The rearrangement joins TRBV9 to TRBJ2-7; D gene uncertain. V dropped 4 bases and J dropped 0 bases, with 8 bases sitting between them. Germline CDR1 reads SGDLS; CDR2 reads YYNGEE. The CDR3 has 13 amino acids. The CDR3 nucleotides are TGTGCCAGCAGCCCGTCCCACTCCTACGAGCAGTACTTC. Encoded protein: CASSPSHSYEQYF.

J is TRBJ1-2 and V is TRBV7-9; D is uncertain. The germline V and J ends were trimmed by 10 bases and 0 bases, with 12 bases remaining between them. The V gene's germline CDR1 is SEHNR and CDR2 FQNEAQ (reference sequence). The CDR3 extends over 13 amino acids. The chain's CDR3 is CATRRISNYGYTF. The CDR3 region has the DNA TGTGCCACTAGGCGGATTTCTAACTATGGCTACACCTTC.

This clonotype turned up a few times. V usage is TRBV5-5 and J usage is TRBJ2-1; D possibly matches TRBD1 or TRBD2 (5 bases each). This CDR3 is built from 14 residues. From germline, CDR1 is SGHKS and CDR2 YYEKEE (reference sequence). V dropped 3 bases and J dropped 8 bases, with 15 bases sitting between them. The CDR3 coding sequence is TGTGCCAGCAGCTCACGGGGACGAACGGATGAGCAGTTCTTC. Translating it yields CASSSRGRTDEQFF. The variable domain in full, with the rest retrieved from reference TRBV5-5 and TRBJ2-1, is DAGVTQSPTHLIKTRGQQVTLRCSPISGHKSVSWYQQVLGQGPQFIFQYYEKEERGRGNFPDRFSARQFPNYSSELNVNALLLGDSALYLCASSSRGRTDEQFFGPGTRLTVL.

CDR3 in DNA: TGTGCCAGCAGCCCTCGGACAGGGTGGAACGAGCAGTACTTC. This codes for CASSPRTGWNEQYF. The V and J genes are TRBV7-2 and TRBJ2-7; 8 nucleotides match TRBD1. V was clipped by 5 bases and J by 5 bases; unmatched bases: 8. This CDR3 is 14 amino acids long. Germline assignment: CDR1 SGHTA and CDR2 FQGNSA.

This clonotype has at least ten counts. The chain combines TRBV5-1 with TRBJ2-1; D is unresolved. Germline V gene lookup returns CDR1 SGHRS and CDR2 YFSETQ. There are 14 residues in the CDR3. Trimming pared 4 bases from V and 4 bases from J, leaving 12 bases between. DNA for the CDR3: TGCGCCAGCAGCGGTATTAACGGATACAATGAGCAGTTCTTC. It encodes CASSGINGYNEQFF. Full variable domain (remainder filled in from reference TRBV5-1 and TRBJ2-1): KAGVTQTPRYLIKTRGQQVTLSCSPISGHRSVSWYQQTPGQGLQFLFEYFSETQRNKGNFPGRFSGRQFSNSRSEMNVSTLELGDSALYLCASSGINGYNEQFFGPGTRLTVL.

This clonotype occurred once. The chain employs TRBV12-3 or TRBV12-4 and TRBJ1-4; no reliable D call. V lost 6 bases to trimming and J lost 7 bases, with 18 bases between them. The CDR3 is 15 amino acids. The chain's CDR3 is CASRHAGGLSEKLFF. DNA for the CDR3: TGTGCCAGCAGACACGCCGGAGGATTGAGTGAAAAACTGTTTTTT.

This clonotype was observed a few times. The chain combines TRBV7-3 with TRBJ2-7; TRBD2 matches 11 bases. Germline values: CDR1 SGHTA, CDR2 FQGTGA. The CDR3 is 14 amino acids. With 5 bases clipped from V and 3 bases from J, the junction kept 3 bases outside the gene matches. The CDR3 DNA follows: TGTGCCAGCAGCGTAGCGGGAGGGATCTACGAGCAGTACTTC. Translating it yields CASSVAGGIYEQYF. The full variable domain, its missing parts supplied by reference TRBV7-3 and TRBJ2-7, is GAGVSQTPSNKVTEKGKYVELRCDPISGHTALYWYRQSLGQGPEFLIYFQGTGAADDSGLPNDRFFAVRPEGSVSTLKIQRTERGDSAVYLCASSVAGGIYEQYFGPGTRLTVT.

At least ten counts were recorded for this clonotype. The rearrangement uses TRBV6-5 and TRBJ2-2; D possibly corresponds to TRBD1 (6 bases). V shed 7 bases and J shed 8 bases, with 11 bases lying between them. CDR3 size: 12 residues. In germline, CDR1 is MNHEY, CDR2 SVGAGI. The CDR3 bases are TGTGCCAGCATTGACAGGAGGGGGGAGCTGTTTTTT. Protein product: CASIDRRGELFF.

This clonotype was seen more than once but under ten times. This chain uses TRBV9 with TRBJ1-1, with D possibly matching TRBD1 (6 bases). V was pared by 0 bases and J by 2 bases, with 17 bases between. The CDR3 has 17 residues. CDR1 is SGDLS and CDR2 is YYNGEE in the germline V gene. The CDR3: CASSVEGGVGYNTEAFF. CDR3 in DNA: TGTGCCAGCAGCGTAGAGGGGGGGGTTGGGTATAACACTGAAGCTTTCTTT.

This clonotype appeared a few times. This chain joins TRBV12-3 or TRBV12-4 and TRBJ1-4; weak D call: TRBD1 (5 bases). Trimming stripped 5 bases from V and 1 base from J, with 8 bases between. This CDR3 is 14 amino acids long. Here the CDR3 reads CASSETGTNEKLFF. CDR3 DNA sequence: TGTGCCAGCAGTGAAACAGGAACTAATGAAAAACTGTTTTTT.

This clonotype came up a few times. The chain carries TRBV7-9 and TRBJ2-1, with 10 bases identical to TRBD2. V lost 5 bases to trimming and J lost 5 bases; unmatched junction nucleotides: 12. Germline CDR1 is SEHNR and CDR2 is FQNEAQ (reference sequence). This CDR3 spans 17 amino acids. The CDR3 loop reads CASSTVPGLAPDNEQFF. The CDR3 DNA is TGTGCCAGCAGCACGGTACCGGGACTAGCGCCCGACAATGAGCAGTTCTTC.

This clonotype is classed as medium-sized. The chain carries TRBV7-6 and TRBJ2-1, with 11 bases identical to TRBD2. The CDR3 covers 17 residues. The V gene's germline CDR1 is SGHVS and CDR2 FNYEAQ. Trimming at V came to 1 base and at J to 10 bases, leaving 12 bases not matched to a gene. CDR3 sequence reads: CASSLEGGLADLLEQFF. The CDR3 coding sequence is TGTGCCAGCAGCTTAGAGGGGGGACTAGCGGACCTTCTAGAGCAGTTCTTC. Complete variable domain (other parts from reference TRBV7-6 and TRBJ2-1): GAGVSQSPRYKVTKRGQDVALRCDPISGHVSLYWYRQALGQGPEFLTYFNYEAQQDKSGLPNDRFSAERPEGSISTLTIQRTEQRDSAMYRCASSLEGGLADLLEQFFGPGTRLTVL.

This clonotype was counted between two and nine times. This chain connects TRBV6-1 to TRBJ2-1; the match to TRBD1 covers 10 bases. With V trimmed by 8 bases and J by 4 bases, 8 bases remained unmatched. CDR3 length equals 15 residues. From germline, CDR1 is MNHNS and CDR2 SASEGT. The chain's CDR3 is CASGRQGAAYNEQFF. For the CDR3, the DNA is TGTGCCAGCGGACGACAGGGGGCTGCATACAATGAGCAGTTCTTC.

This clonotype was seen many times. Germline and junction disagree at one end, which may indicate a read error. The chain couples TRBV5-1 to TRBJ2-7, with TRBD2 identical over 9 bases. CDR3 length: 13 residues. Germline CDR1 and CDR2: SGHRS and YFSETQ. CDR3 DNA sequence: TGTGCCAGTAGTCTAGCGGGAACCTACGAGCAGTACTTC. Translation: CASSLAGTYEQYF.

This clonotype was detected only a few times. The chain couples TRBV5-1 to TRBJ1-3; 9 bases line up with TRBD1. The CDR3 runs 18 residues. CDR1 and CDR2 (germline): SGHRS, YFSETQ. V shed 3 bases and J 0 bases; nucleotides not matched to a gene: 10. CDR3 region: CASSYGFGQGISGNTIYF. CDR3 DNA: TGCGCCAGCAGCTATGGGTTCGGACAGGGGATCTCTGGAAACACCATATATTTT. Filled out from reference TRBV5-1 and TRBJ1-3, the complete variable domain reads KAGVTQTPRYLIKTRGQQVTLSCSPISGHRSVSWYQQTPGQGLQFLFEYFSETQRNKGNFPGRFSGRQFSNSRSEMNVSTLELGDSALYLCASSYGFGQGISGNTIYFGEGSWLTVV.

This clonotype was seen a handful of times. This sequence joins TRBV4-1 and TRBJ1-1; D is undetermined. The CDR3 length is 14 residues. CDR1 is MGHRA, CDR2 YSYEKL, per germline. Trimming took off 4 bases at V and 1 base at J, with 10 bases between the two ends. CDR3 DNA sequence: TGCGCCAGCAGCCCCCAGCTGGGGAACACTGAAGCTTTCTTT. Protein: CASSPQLGNTEAFF.

The chain recombines TRBV20-1 with TRBJ2-5; TRBD1 is a possible D gene (5 bases). The V gene's germline CDR1 is DFQATT and CDR2 SNEGSKA (reference sequence). CDR3 size: 13 residues. Trimming cost V 3 bases and J 3 bases, with 11 bases left between them. The CDR3 nucleotides read TGCAGTGCTAGCAGGGAAGTCGAAGAGACCCAGTACTTC. It translates to CSASREVEETQYF.

This clonotype was observed a handful of times. The genes are TRBV30 and TRBJ2-3; D uncertain. V dropped 0 bases and J dropped 4 bases, with 17 bases sitting between them. The CDR3 consists of 16 residues. Germline V gene sequence: CDR1 GTSNPN, CDR2 SVGIG (reference sequence). The CDR3 DNA sequence: TGTGCCTGGAGTGTACTTCTCTCAGCGACGGCAGATACGCAGTATTTT. It yields the protein CAWSVLLSATADTQYF.

The chain uses TRBV7-8 and TRBJ2-1; perhaps TRBD2 as D (6 bases). This CDR3 spans 15 amino acids. Trimming left V 6 bases short and J 5 bases short, with 17 bases between. The germline V gene encodes CDR1 SGHVS and CDR2 FQNEAQ. CDR3 sequence: CASSRGTYDHNEQFF. The CDR3 nucleotides read TGTGCCAGCAGTCGCGGGACTTACGACCACAATGAGCAGTTCTTC.

The J gene is TRBJ2-2, the V gene TRBV29-1; D possibly corresponds to TRBD2 (5 bases). V dropped 7 bases and J dropped 6 bases, with 15 bases sitting between them. Looked up from germline, CDR1 is SQVTM and CDR2 is ANQGSEA. This CDR3 is built from 13 residues. CDR3 residues: CSAYSFGAGELFF. CDR3 in DNA: TGCAGCGCCTACTCATTCGGGGCCGGGGAGCTGTTTTTT.

This clonotype has a count of ten or more. The V call is TRBV7-2, the J call TRBJ2-7; 12 nucleotides line up with TRBD2. Germline values: CDR1 SGHTA, CDR2 FQGNSA. The ends lost 5 bases at V and 2 bases at J; junction bases unmatched: 4. The CDR3 is 15 residues long. CDR3 loop: CASSPRLAGAYEQYF. As DNA, the CDR3 is TGTGCCAGCAGCCCCCGACTAGCGGGAGCCTACGAGCAGTACTTC.

This clonotype was detected a few times. V and J are TRBV20-1 and TRBJ2-4; D is unresolved. Deletions cut 1 base from V and 0 bases from J, with 7 bases between. CDR1 is DFQATT, CDR2 SNEGSKA, per germline (reference sequence). The CDR3 has 14 residues. This CDR3 is CSARAGLAKNIQYF. The CDR3 DNA is TGCAGTGCTAGAGCCGGATTAGCCAAAAACATTCAGTACTTC.

This clonotype was seen just once. The junction and the germline gene differ at one end; a read error may be behind it. This chain uses TRBV6-1 with TRBJ1-5, with TRBD1 identical over 9 bases. CDR1 and CDR2 from the germline V gene are MNHNS and SASEGT. CDR3 size: 15 residues. The CDR3 DNA is TGTACCAGCAGCCAGACAGGGGGTAGCAATCAGCCCCAGCATTTT. It encodes CTSSQTGGSNQPQHF.

The table lists this clonotype with a few counts. The chain is built from TRBV4-1 and TRBJ2-2, with 14 bases fitting TRBD2. Losses at the gene ends were 2 bases for V and 6 bases for J; bases not matched to a gene: 17. Per the germline V gene, CDR1 is MGHRA and CDR2 is YSYEKL. CDR3 length equals 21 residues. CDR3 nucleotides: TGCGCCAGCAGCCAATTCCAGACTAGCGGGAGGGTGGCGTGGATTCCCGGGGAGCTGTTTTTT. Its translation: CASSQFQTSGRVAWIPGELFF.